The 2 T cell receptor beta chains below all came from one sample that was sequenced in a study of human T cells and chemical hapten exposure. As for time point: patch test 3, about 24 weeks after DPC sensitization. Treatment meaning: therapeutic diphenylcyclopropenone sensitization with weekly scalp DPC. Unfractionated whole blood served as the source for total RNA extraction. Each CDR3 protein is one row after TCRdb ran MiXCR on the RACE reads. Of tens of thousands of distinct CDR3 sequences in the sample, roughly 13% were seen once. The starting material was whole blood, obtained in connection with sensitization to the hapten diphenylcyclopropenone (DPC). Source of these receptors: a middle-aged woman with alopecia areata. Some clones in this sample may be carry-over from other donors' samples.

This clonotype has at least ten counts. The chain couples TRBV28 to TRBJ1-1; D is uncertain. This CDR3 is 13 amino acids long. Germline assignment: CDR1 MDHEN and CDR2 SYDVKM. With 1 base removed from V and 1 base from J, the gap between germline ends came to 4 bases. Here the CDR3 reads CASSLFTNTEAFF. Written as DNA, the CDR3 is TGTGCCAGCAGTTTATTCACGAACACTGAAGCTTTCTTT.

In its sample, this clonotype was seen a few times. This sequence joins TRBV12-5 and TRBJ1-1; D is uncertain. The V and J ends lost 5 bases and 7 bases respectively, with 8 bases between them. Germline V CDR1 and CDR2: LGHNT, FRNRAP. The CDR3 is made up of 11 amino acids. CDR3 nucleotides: TGTGCTAGTGGTCCAGACAATGAAGCTTTCTTT. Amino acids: CASGPDNEAFF.